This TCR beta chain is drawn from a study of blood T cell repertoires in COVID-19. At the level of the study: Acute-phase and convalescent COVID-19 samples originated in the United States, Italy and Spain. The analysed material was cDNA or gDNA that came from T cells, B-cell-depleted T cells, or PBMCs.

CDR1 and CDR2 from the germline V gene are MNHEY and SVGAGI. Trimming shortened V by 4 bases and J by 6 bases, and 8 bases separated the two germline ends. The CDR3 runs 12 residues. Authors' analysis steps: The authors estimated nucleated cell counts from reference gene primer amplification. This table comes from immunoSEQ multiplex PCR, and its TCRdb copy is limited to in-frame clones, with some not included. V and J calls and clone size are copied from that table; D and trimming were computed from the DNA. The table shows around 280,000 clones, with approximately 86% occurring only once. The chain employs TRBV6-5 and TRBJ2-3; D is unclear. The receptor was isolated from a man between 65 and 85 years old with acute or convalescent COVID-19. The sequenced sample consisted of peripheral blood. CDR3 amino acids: CASSSPGDTQYF. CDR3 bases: TGTGCCAGCAGTTCCCCCGGGGATACGCAGTATTTT.